Presented here are 12 T cell receptor beta chains from one specimen sequenced in a study of human T cells and chemical hapten exposure. As for time point: pre-sensitization, week 0. Indicated treatment: therapeutic diphenylcyclopropenone sensitization with weekly scalp DPC. TCRdb called the RACE reads again in MiXCR, with one record for every CDR3 protein. This table holds 50,000 to 70,000 distinct CDR3 sequences, approximately 10% found once. The sequenced sample was whole blood, obtained in connection with sensitization to the hapten diphenylcyclopropenone (DPC). The source of these receptors is a man between 35 and 55 years old with alopecia areata. Some clones in this sample may be carry-over from other donors' samples.

This clonotype came up a few times. This sequence joins TRBV18 and TRBJ1-4; 7 bases align to TRBD1. Per the germline V gene, CDR1 is KGHSH and CDR2 is LQKENI. The CDR3 is 15 residues long. Trimming at V came to 3 bases and at J to 4 bases, leaving 5 bases not matched to a gene. The CDR3 loop is CASSPPGQNNEKLFF. The DNA of the CDR3 is TGTGCCAGCTCACCCCCGGGACAGAATAATGAAAAACTGTTTTTT.

The table lists this clonotype with a few counts. The chain joins TRBV19 to TRBJ2-4, with 11 bases identical to TRBD2. The CDR3 length is 18 residues. Looked up from germline, CDR1 is LNHDA and CDR2 is SQIVND (reference sequence). V shed 10 bases, J shed 4 bases, and the junction held 18 bases outside the gene matches. The CDR3 nucleotides read TGTGCCACCTCAGGTGGTCCCACTAGCGGGGGTGTGAAAAACATTCAGTACTTC. As protein: CATSGGPTSGGVKNIQYF.

Concerning this clonotype itself: A junction boundary mismatches the germline segment, possibly from a read error. CDR3: CDSSYRPVSSTDTQYF. The CDR3 region has the DNA TGTGACAGCAGCTACCGACCAGTATCAAGCACAGATACGCAGTATTTT. The chain carries TRBV7-8 and TRBJ2-3, with D uncertain. Germline assignment: CDR1 SGHVS and CDR2 FQNEAQ. CDR3 length: 16 residues.

The sample holds a few counts of this clonotype. The chain carries TRBV6-2 or TRBV6-3 and TRBJ2-5; 8 bases fit TRBD1. The ends lost 7 bases at V and 5 bases at J; junction bases unmatched: 12. CDR3 size: 15 residues. CDR1 is MNHEY and CDR2 is SVGEGT in the germline V gene. Here the CDR3 reads CASKPIQGAWETQYF. DNA of the CDR3: TGTGCCAGCAAACCCATCCAGGGGGCCTGGGAGACCCAGTACTTC.

This clonotype has ten or more counts. The V gene is TRBV7-7, the J gene TRBJ2-4; D possibly matches TRBD1 or TRBD2 (6 bases each). V lost 5 bases and J 0 bases, leaving 17 bases between the germline ends. Germline loops: CDR1 SSHAT, CDR2 FNYEAQ (reference sequence). CDR3 size: 17 residues. CDR3 sequence reads: CASSARTGTLAKNIQYF. Here the CDR3 DNA reads TGTGCCAGCAGCGCGAGAACAGGGACTCTAGCCAAAAACATTCAGTACTTC.

The table lists this clonotype with a few counts. This rearrangement joins TRBV14 to TRBJ2-3; D is unresolved. Looked up from germline, CDR1 is SGHDN and CDR2 is FVKESK. Between the trimmed V and J ends, which lost 2 bases and 7 bases, there was a span of 4 bases. CDR3 length: 11 amino acids. Here the CDR3 reads CASSQTYTQYF. As DNA, the CDR3 is TGTGCCAGCAGCCAAACTTATACGCAGTATTTT.

The table lists this clonotype with a few counts. The chain uses TRBV3-1 and TRBJ1-2; D possibly corresponds to TRBD1 (5 bases). V lost 1 base to trimming and J lost 6 bases, with 12 bases between them. The CDR3 runs to 14 residues. Germline lookup yields CDR1 LGHDT and CDR2 YNNKEL (reference sequence). CDR3 in DNA: TGTGCCAGCAGCCAAGCGAGTCAGGGCCATGGCTACACCTTC. Protein sequence: CASSQASQGHGYTF.

This clonotype appeared many times. V and J are TRBV5-1 and TRBJ2-2; possibly TRBD2 for D (6 bases). The CDR3 covers 15 residues. CDR1 SGHRS and CDR2 YFSETQ come from the germline V gene. V dropped 4 bases and J dropped 4 bases, with 14 bases sitting between them. CDR3 protein: CASSGWEAGTGELFF. CDR3 nucleotides: TGCGCCAGCAGCGGGTGGGAGGCTGGCACCGGGGAGCTGTTTTTT.

This clonotype occurred a few times. The chain uses TRBV20-1 and TRBJ2-5; D gene unclear. Trimming pared 5 bases from V and 2 bases from J, leaving 12 bases between. Per germline, CDR1 DFQATT and CDR2 SNEGSKA (reference sequence). The CDR3 runs 13 residues. CDR3 sequence (DNA): TGCAGTGCTGTCGGCACATATCAAGAGACCCAGTACTTC. It codes for CSAVGTYQETQYF.

The genes are TRBV28 and TRBJ2-7; no clear D gene. Trimming removed 6 bases at V and 2 bases at J, with 17 bases between. Germline V CDR1 and CDR2: MDHEN, SYDVKM. The CDR3 length is 15 residues. The CDR3 nucleotides are TGTGCCAGCAGCTCTACGTTAGGGCCAACCTACGAGCAGTACTTC. This gives the protein CASSSTLGPTYEQYF.

This clonotype occurred many times. In nucleotides, the CDR3 is TGTGCCAGCAGCTTAGTCGTCGCCGGGGGCAATGAGCAGTTCTTC. The encoded protein is CASSLVVAGGNEQFF. V and J are TRBV7-2 and TRBJ2-1, with D perhaps matching TRBD2 (6 bases). The germline V gene has CDR1 SGHTA and CDR2 FQGNSA. The CDR3 runs to 15 residues. The V and J ends lost 1 base and 6 bases respectively, with 13 bases between them.

This clonotype was counted at least ten times. The chain links TRBV9 to TRBJ2-1; D could derive from TRBD1 or TRBD2 (5 bases each). V gave up 0 bases and J gave up 8 bases, with 12 bases separating them. CDR3 length equals 14 residues. Germline-derived CDR1 and CDR2 are SGDLS and YYNGEE. For the CDR3, the DNA is TGTGCCAGCAGCGTAGACATAGAGGGGCATGAGCAGTTCTTC. Protein sequence: CASSVDIEGHEQFF.